Listed below are T cell receptor beta chains from one sample, sequenced in a study of blood T cell repertoires in COVID-19. Produced via immunoSEQ multiplex PCR; TCRdb's table is partial and in-frame only. The repertoire holds about 150,000 clones, with roughly nine tenths as singletons. Material for sequencing was peripheral blood. These receptors all come from a man aged 45 to 65 with acute or convalescent COVID-19. The conserved cysteine and the conserved F or W are not part of the CDR3 here.

>TRBJ2-7|TRBV25-1
ASKPGQGLYEQY
>TRBJ1-6|TRBV28
ASSLRSRPVWSPLH
>TRBJ2-7|TRBV5-1
ASSSEGRTYEQY
>TRBJ1-6|TRBV5-1
ASSPERLKGSPLH
>TRBJ2-1|TRBV7-9
ASSLVDITYNEQF
>TRBJ2-7|TRBV7-2
ASSPQGTYEQY
>TRBJ2-7|TRBV5-4
ASSPGGQNVHEQY
>TRBJ2-2|TRBV6-6
ASDDRRQGSTGELF
>TRBJ1-1|TRBV29-1
SVSTGDGSKAF
>TRBJ2-2|TRBV14
ASSHPRPIWGLLDTGELF
>TRBJ2-1|TRBV11-2
ASSFRGFQNEQF
>TRBJ2-3|TRBV4-2
ASSRIPTDADTQY